This T cell receptor beta chain was captured by sequencing in a study of cytomegalovirus exposure and HLA in healthy donors. The CDR3 covers 19 residues. J was trimmed by 1 base and V by 0 bases; bases with no gene match: 10. Germline-derived CDR1 and CDR2 are SGHNT and YENEEA. A remark on this clone: No antigen is known for it.

Use of 60 Vbeta and 13 Jbeta primers characterized the PCR. Measured with immunoSEQ multiplex PCR; TCRdb has only the in-frame clones, and not every one. The table lists about 150,000 clones, more than 65% of them singletons. Study-level findings and limits: Investigators reported 150 to 200 TCR beta chains as tied to cytomegalovirus.

The chain links TRBV11-3 to TRBJ2-2, with 8 nucleotides matching TRBD2. The origin of this receptor is a man younger than 40 in good health and CMV-seropositive. Material: PBMCs. The CDR3 DNA reads as TGTGCCAGCAGCTTAGATCGTCGGCGAACTAGCGGGAACACCGGGGAGCTGTTTTTT. It specifies CASSLDRRRTSGNTGELFF.